This T cell receptor beta chain came from a study of Graves' ophthalmopathy and Graves' hyperthyroidism. Study-level background: Ahead of any treatment, peripheral blood was obtained at the initial diagnosis. Study results and limitations: In separating ophthalmopathy from stable hyperthyroidism, a 13-signature model achieved roughly 89% sensitivity and 81.08% specificity. Among expanded thyroid clonotypes above 0.001 frequency, most also occurred in blood.

CDR3 length equals 13 residues. Germline V lookup: CDR1 MNHNS, CDR2 SASEGT. V lost 7 bases, J lost 2 bases, and 9 bases lay in between. With regard to this clonotype: Its antigen is unknown.

Diagnostic conclusions were grounded in clinical symptoms, serum thyroxine, TRAb, thyroid ultrasound and orbital computed tomography. As the template, RNA transcripts were used to amplify TCR beta CDR3 regions. Second-round multiplex PCR followed a first-round RT-PCR using HTBI primers. TCRdb fed the multiplex PCR reads into MiXCR, producing one record per CDR3 protein. The sample consists of about 400,000 distinct CDR3 sequences, around 20% of them appearing once. This TCR was recovered from a woman aged 18-29 years with Graves' ophthalmopathy. Sequencing was carried out using peripheral blood. The chain combines TRBV6-1 with TRBJ1-5; no definite D call. The CDR3: CASKRGGNQPQHF. CDR3 nucleotide sequence: TGTGCCAGCAAGCGTGGGGGCAATCAGCCCCAGCATTTT.